Below, 18 T cell receptor beta chains from the same sample are listed, as sequenced in a study of early T cells in non-severe SARS-CoV-2 infection. TCRdb itself ran the 5' RACE reads through MiXCR, one entry per CDR3 protein. Of some 57,000 distinct CDR3 sequences listed, 11% were seen once; the top ten hold more than 1.5%. Sequenced input: whole blood. These receptor sequences come from an adult who was a healthcare worker with PCR-confirmed SARS-CoV-2 infection or an uninfected control (not recorded which).

Only a few counts were recorded for this clonotype. The J gene is TRBJ2-5, the V gene TRBV19; 7 bases map to TRBD1. The CDR3 has 14 amino acids. V was clipped by 4 bases and J by 5 bases; unmatched bases: 7. The germline gives CDR1 LNHDA, CDR2 SQIVND (reference sequence). CDR3 bases: TGTGCCAGTAGTACAACAGGGGATCGGGAGACCCAGTACTTC. Protein product: CASSTTGDRETQYF.

The genes are TRBV4-3 and TRBJ1-4, with 7 bases identical to TRBD1. From germline, CDR1 is LGHNA and CDR2 YSLEER. The CDR3 sequence is 19 residues long. J lost 0 bases, V lost 5 bases, and 15 bases had no gene match. The chain's CDR3 is CASSTRSDRVGSTNEKLFF. CDR3 bases: TGCGCCAGCAGCACCCGATCCGACAGGGTGGGTTCAACTAATGAAAAACTGTTTTTT.

This clonotype was picked up a small number of times. The V and J genes are TRBV11-2 and TRBJ2-2, with D unclear. The CDR3 runs 13 residues. Germline V lookup: CDR1 SGHAT, CDR2 FQNNGV. V lost 5 bases, J lost 5 bases, and 9 bases lay in between. Here the CDR3 DNA reads TGTGCCAGCAGCCCAGGCCGTACCGGGGAGCTGTTTTTT. Translating gives CASSPGRTGELFF.

This clonotype appeared many times. This rearrangement joins TRBV4-3 to TRBJ2-3, with a possible D match to TRBD2 (5 bases). Germline V gene lookup returns CDR1 LGHNA and CDR2 YSLEER. The V end lost 0 bases, the J end lost 1 base, and 11 bases lay between the germline ends. This CDR3 has 16 residues. Here the CDR3 DNA reads TGCGCCAGCAGCCAAGATGCGGGCTGGGGCACAGATACGCAGTATTTT. Its translation: CASSQDAGWGTDTQYF.

Only a few counts were recorded for this clonotype. This sequence joins TRBV6-1 and TRBJ1-2, with D unclear. The CDR3 spans 12 residues. V dropped 10 bases and J dropped 5 bases, with 14 bases sitting between them. Germline V gene lookup returns CDR1 MNHNS and CDR2 SASEGT. The CDR3 bases are TGTGCCACCCTCCCGGAGCTGTATGGCTACACCTTC. Residues: CATLPELYGYTF.

The J gene is TRBJ2-7, the V gene TRBV20-1; 8 bases line up with TRBD2. Unmatched junction bases numbered 9, after V lost 3 bases and J lost 2 bases. The length of the CDR3 is 15 residues. CDR1 DFQATT and CDR2 SNEGSKA come from the germline V gene (reference sequence). In DNA, the CDR3 is TGCAGTGCTAGGGTCATTGCGGGGGGCGCCTACGAGCAGTACTTC. Translation gives CSARVIAGGAYEQYF.

This chain links TRBV20-1 with TRBJ1-6; possibly TRBD1 for D (5 bases). Germline values: CDR1 DFQATT, CDR2 SNEGSKA (reference sequence). The CDR3 covers 14 residues. V gave up 3 bases and J gave up 7 bases, with 13 bases separating them. The CDR3 loop is CSASMGRVNSPLHF. CDR3 nucleotide sequence: TGCAGTGCTAGTATGGGGCGGGTGAATTCACCCCTCCACTTT.

This clonotype occurred many times. The chain uses TRBV29-1 and TRBJ1-2; D unresolved. In germline, CDR1 is SQVTM, CDR2 ANQGSEA. The ends were cut back, 4 bases at V and 7 bases at J, with 13 bases in the middle. The CDR3 runs 12 residues. The CDR3 spells CSVVRRSVGYTF. The CDR3 nucleotides read TGCAGCGTTGTTCGCAGGTCCGTTGGCTACACCTTC.

This clonotype came up many times. The rearrangement joins TRBV20-1 to TRBJ2-7; 9 bases align to TRBD1. The CDR3 extends over 15 amino acids. CDR1 is DFQATT and CDR2 is SNEGSKA in the germline V gene (reference sequence). V lost 5 bases, J lost 0 bases, and 8 bases stayed unmatched. Here the CDR3 reads CSARSETGGSYEQYF. The CDR3 DNA reads as TGCAGTGCTCGATCAGAGACAGGGGGCTCCTACGAGCAGTACTTC.

This clonotype appeared a single time. A much larger clone sits a single nucleotide away, making a read error possible. The rearrangement links TRBV6-5 to TRBJ1-3; 9 bases fit TRBD1. In germline, CDR1 is MNHEY, CDR2 SVGAGI. The CDR3 sequence is 17 residues long. CDR3 amino acids: CARSSGTGLISGNTIYF. CDR3 in DNA: TGTGCCAGGAGTTCAGGGACAGGGCTGATCTCTGGAAACACCATATATTTT.

This clonotype showed up just a few times. The rearrangement uses TRBV7-2 and TRBJ1-4; D unclear. Germline loops: CDR1 SGHTA, CDR2 FQGNSA. The CDR3 consists of 14 residues. The V gene lost 5 bases and the J gene lost 4 bases, with 11 bases spanning the gap. The CDR3 DNA reads TGTGCCAGCAGCAACCCAGGAATTAATGAAAAACTGTTTTTT. Translated, it gives CASSNPGINEKLFF.

This clonotype was observed many times. This chain uses TRBV21-1 with TRBJ1-5; TRBD1 is the table's D call, not checked against the DNA. TRBV21-1 is given as a pseudogene. The CDR3 sequence is 16 residues long. This chain's CDR3 is CASSNGSRVGNQPQHF. In DNA form, the CDR3 reads TGTGCCAGCAGCAATGGCTCCAGGGTGGGCAATCAGCCCCAGCATTTT.

The table lists this clonotype with many counts. The V gene is TRBV4-1, the J gene TRBJ1-2; maybe TRBD1 (5 bases). The V gene's germline CDR1 is MGHRA and CDR2 YSYEKL. V was clipped by 3 bases and J by 5 bases, with 19 bases between them. The CDR3 consists of 16 residues. The CDR3 sequence: CASSHTGRGREYGYTF. CDR3 bases: TGCGCCAGCAGCCATACCGGGAGGGGCAGAGAGTATGGCTACACCTTC.

Judged by abundance, this clonotype is large (0.1 to 1%). The V and J genes are TRBV9 and TRBJ2-7; D not certain. Germline-derived CDR1 and CDR2 are SGDLS and YYNGEE. V was pared by 0 bases and J by 0 bases, with 7 bases between. The CDR3 runs 14 residues. CDR3 sequence: CASSVAQSSYEQYF. CDR3 bases: TGTGCCAGCAGCGTAGCGCAGAGCTCCTACGAGCAGTACTTC.

Details on this clonotype: This CDR3 is missing its conserved last phenylalanine or tryptophan, likely due to a read error. The CDR3 bases are TGTGCCAGCAGCACGGGGGCGGTCAATATGAACACTGAAGCTTTCTTA. It encodes CASSTGAVNMNTEAFL. The rearrangement links TRBV10-3 to TRBJ1-1; D might be TRBD1 (6 bases). The CDR3 consists of 16 residues. The germline V and J ends were trimmed by 10 bases and 0 bases, with 21 bases remaining between them. Germline assignment: CDR1 ENHRY and CDR2 SYGVKD.

J is TRBJ2-3 and V is TRBV20-1, with 7 bases identical to TRBD2. In germline, CDR1 is DFQATT, CDR2 SNEGSKA (reference sequence). This CDR3 spans 15 amino acids. V lost 5 bases and J lost 4; bases outside the gene matches: 12. The CDR3, as DNA: TGCAGTGCTTTAAACCGGGACTATGGACCAGATACGCAGTATTTT. The encoded protein is CSALNRDYGPDTQYF.

Many counts were recorded for this clonotype. The chain couples TRBV9 to TRBJ1-4; D is perhaps TRBD1 (6 bases). This CDR3 spans 15 amino acids. Trimming left V 4 bases short and J 3 bases short, with 13 bases between. The germline gives CDR1 SGDLS, CDR2 YYNGEE. CDR3: CASSPEGGPNEKLFF. CDR3 DNA: TGTGCCAGCAGCCCCGAGGGGGGACCTAATGAAAAACTGTTTTTT.

This clonotype was detected many times. The chain is built from TRBV3-1 and TRBJ1-1, with TRBD1 as a possible D gene (5 bases). Per the germline V gene, CDR1 is LGHDT and CDR2 is YNNKEL (reference sequence). The CDR3 totals 14 residues. The V end was cut by 2 bases, the J end by 4 bases, with 11 bases between. CDR3: CASSQSGGFTEAFF. As DNA, the CDR3 is TGTGCCAGCAGCCAATCGGGGGGATTCACTGAAGCTTTCTTT.